This T cell receptor (beta chain) was sequenced in a study of blood T cell repertoires in COVID-19. Trimming took off 4 bases at V and 6 bases at J, with 13 bases between the two ends. Germline lookup yields CDR1 MNHEY and CDR2 SMNVEV (reference sequence). The CDR3 covers 14 residues. Measured with immunoSEQ multiplex PCR; TCRdb has only the in-frame clones, and not every one. This sample has some 260,000 clones, with about 80% found just once. V usage is TRBV27 and J usage is TRBJ2-1, with D possibly matching TRBD2 (5 bases). The sequence derives from a man younger than 45 with acute COVID-19. What was sequenced was PBMCs or T cells enriched from blood (not recorded which). CDR3 sequence reads: CASSSLGGLNEQFF. CDR3 in DNA: TGTGCCAGCAGTTCCCTGGGCGGACTCAATGAGCAGTTCTTC.